This TCR beta chain was identified in a study of CD8+ T cells in alopecia areata. The study, taken as a whole, reports: Across lesional scalp, and particularly alopecia totalis/universalis, clonality surpassed that of normal scalp.

Trimming removed 0 bases at V and 2 bases at J, with 7 bases between. CDR3 length equals 14 residues. RNA was extracted and reverse transcribed into cDNA as the sequencing template. The method was immunoSEQ multiplex PCR; TCRdb's version includes in-frame clones alone and lacks a portion of them. The sample consists of 110,000 or so clones, approximately 51% of them appearing once. Treatment given: oral pan-JAK inhibitor, 5-10 mg twice daily. CD4+ and CD8+ T cells were sorted from PBMCs. Turning to this clone: Its cognate antigen is unknown.

The source of this sequence is a human donor with alopecia areata. The rearrangement links TRBV23-1 to TRBJ2-5; D gene uncertain. Being an ORF, TRBV23-1 has a function that is uncertain. The material was CD4+ T cells sorted from blood, obtained at week 24, from a patient treated with tofacitinib. The CDR3: CASSQSYGQETQYF. DNA of the CDR3: TGCGCCAGCAGTCAATCGTACGGACAAGAGACCCAGTACTTC.